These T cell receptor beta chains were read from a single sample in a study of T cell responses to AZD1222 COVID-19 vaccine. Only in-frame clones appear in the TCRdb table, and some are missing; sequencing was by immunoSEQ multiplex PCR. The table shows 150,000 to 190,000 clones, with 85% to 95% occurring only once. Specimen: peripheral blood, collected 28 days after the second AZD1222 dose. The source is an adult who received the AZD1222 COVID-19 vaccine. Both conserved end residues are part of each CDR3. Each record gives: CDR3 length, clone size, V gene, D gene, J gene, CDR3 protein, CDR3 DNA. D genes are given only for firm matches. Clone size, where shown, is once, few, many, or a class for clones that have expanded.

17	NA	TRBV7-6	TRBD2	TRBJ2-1	CASSPPHWRELYNEQFF	TGTGCCAGCAGCCCCCCCCATTGGCGGGAGTTGTACAATGAGCAGTTCTTC
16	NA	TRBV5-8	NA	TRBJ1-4	CASSIDRMATNEKLFF	TGTGCCAGCAGCATCGACAGAATGGCAACTAATGAAAAACTGTTTTTT
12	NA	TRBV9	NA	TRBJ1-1	CASSLREGEAFF	TGTGCCAGCTCCCTAAGGGAGGGTGAAGCTTTCTTT
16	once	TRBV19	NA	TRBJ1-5	CASSPLGDGSNQPQHF	TGTGCCAGTAGCCCATTGGGGGACGGGAGCAATCAGCCCCAGCATTTT
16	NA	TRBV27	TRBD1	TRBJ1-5	CASSLTGKVGNQPQHF	TGTGCCAGCAGTTTGACAGGGAAGGTCGGCAATCAGCCCCAGCATTTT
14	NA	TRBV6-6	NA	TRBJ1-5	CASSYLGSNQPQHF	TGTGCCAGCAGTTACCTCGGAAGCAATCAGCCCCAGCATTTT
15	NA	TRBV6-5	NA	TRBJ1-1	CASSYSSTGNTEAFF	TGTGCCAGCAGTTACTCGAGTACCGGGAACACTGAAGCTTTCTTT
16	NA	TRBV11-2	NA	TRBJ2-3	CASSTDPGLRTDTQYF	TGTGCCAGCAGCACCGACCCGGGACTCCGAACAGATACGCAGTATTTT
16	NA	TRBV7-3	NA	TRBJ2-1	CASSSLGGSSGDEQFF	TGTGCCAGCAGCTCCCTCGGAGGGAGCTCGGGGGATGAGCAGTTCTTC
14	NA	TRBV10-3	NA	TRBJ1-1	CAIRETPTWGEAFF	TGTGCCATCAGAGAGACACCGACTTGGGGTGAAGCTTTCTTT
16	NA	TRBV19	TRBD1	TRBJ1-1	CASRPNRGLMNTEAFF	TGTGCCAGTAGACCTAACAGGGGGCTTATGAACACTGAAGCTTTCTTT
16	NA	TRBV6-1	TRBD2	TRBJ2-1	CASSGRGSGRGNEQFF	TGTGCCAGCAGTGGGCGAGGCAGCGGGAGGGGCAATGAGCAGTTCTTC
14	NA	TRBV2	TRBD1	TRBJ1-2	CASRTGTGGEGYTF	TGTGCCAGCAGGACAGGGACAGGGGGAGAGGGCTACACCTTC
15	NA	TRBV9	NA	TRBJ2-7	CASSVELGRAYEQYF	TGTGCCAGCAGCGTAGAGTTGGGTAGGGCCTACGAGCAGTACTTC
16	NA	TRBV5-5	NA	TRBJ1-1	CASSGDPSGLNTEAFF	TGTGCCAGCAGCGGGGACCCAAGCGGACTCAACACTGAAGCTTTCTTT
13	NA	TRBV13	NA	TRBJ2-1	CASSFSSGDEQFF	TGTGCCAGCAGCTTTAGTTCTGGGGATGAGCAGTTCTTC
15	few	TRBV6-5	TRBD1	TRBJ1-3	CASSYWTGAGNTIYF	TGTGCCAGCAGTTACTGGACAGGGGCTGGAAACACCATATATTTT